This TCR beta chain emerged from a study of control samples from healthy donors and cancer patients. The germline V gene has CDR1 MNHNY and CDR2 SVGAGI (reference sequence). V lost 11 bases to trimming and J lost 1 base, with 14 bases between them. The CDR3 totals 14 residues. Produced via immunoSEQ multiplex PCR; TCRdb's table is partial and in-frame only. The table records over 150,000 clones, approximately 95% of them present only once. Sequenced: blood. This chain joins TRBV6-6 and TRBJ2-2, with TRBD2 as a possible D gene (5 bases). This receptor was obtained from a man younger than 30 in good health. CDR3 bases: TGTGCCGGTACTTCAAGCGGGAACACCGGGGAGCTGTTTTTT. Residues: CAGTSSGNTGELFF.